This entry is about one T cell receptor (beta chain). RNA was extracted with the RNeasy kit, and a quantity of roughly 0.5 to 1 ug was reverse transcribed using random hexamers. TCRdb fed the immunoSEQ multiplex PCR reads into MiXCR, producing one record per CDR3 protein. The profile covers more than 250,000 distinct CDR3 sequences, with around 90% appearing a single time and roughly 0.07% taken by the ten largest. This sample is part of a study of CD8 T cells in Susac syndrome. The V gene's germline CDR1 is KGHSH and CDR2 LQKENI. The CDR3 is made up of 15 amino acids. Trimming cost V 2 bases and J 9 bases, with 19 bases left between them. It was negative isolation that provided the CD8+ and CD4+ T cells, whereas TEMRA cells were enriched by FACS.

This clonotype originated in a human donor with multiple sclerosis. Source material: CD4+ T cells from PBMCs. J is TRBJ1-1 and V is TRBV18; D is unresolved. CDR3 nucleotides: TGTGCCAGCTCACCAGAAAGGACCCTCGGGTTGCAAGCTTTCTTT. Amino acids: CASSPERTLGLQAFF.